This is a list of T cell receptor beta chains from one sample in a study of beta chain features in type 1 diabetes. Using immunoSEQ multiplex PCR, the repertoire was profiled, and TCRdb retains in-frame clones only, with some absent. Here the sample spans around 99,000 clones, 40% being singletons. What was sequenced was stem cell memory CD4+ T cells from blood. The receptors were gathered from a woman under 30 in good health. Each CDR3 is given with its conserved first and last residue. Each record gives: V gene, clone size, J gene, D gene, CDR3 protein, CDR3 DNA. The D gene is left open where the match is weak. Some rows mark clone size as missing; the rest say once, few, many or name a class of expanded clone.

>TRBV6-1|.|TRBJ2-7|.
CASSDYRDINEQYF
TGTGCCAGCAGTGACTACAGGGATATCAACGAGCAGTACTTC
>TRBV23-1|.|TRBJ2-6|TRBD2
CASKREAVVTSGANVLTF
TGCGCCAGCAAGCGGGAGGCGGTAGTGACCTCTGGGGCCAACGTCCTGACTTTC
>TRBV29-1|few|TRBJ2-6|TRBD1
CSVSPGGALGANVLTF
TGCAGCGTTTCGCCAGGGGGCGCGCTTGGGGCCAACGTCCTGACTTTC
>TRBV28|few|TRBJ2-3|TRBD1
CASSLLDRDVGTQYF
TGTGCCAGCAGTTTATTAGACAGGGACGTCGGTACGCAGTATTTT
>TRBV11-1|few|TRBJ2-7|.
CASSLQGSGDEQYF
TGTGCCAGCAGCTTACAGGGGAGTGGCGACGAGCAGTACTTC
>TRBV5-1|few|TRBJ2-7|TRBD2
CASSSSGSVYEQYF
TGCGCCAGCAGCTCTAGCGGGAGCGTCTACGAGCAGTACTTC
>TRBV7-9|few|TRBJ2-3|TRBD2
CASGGRGGTDTQYF
TGTGCCAGCGGAGGCCGGGGGGGCACAGATACGCAGTATTTT
>TRBV7-3|.|TRBJ2-3|TRBD1
CASSRRGQGVPDTQYF
TGTGCCAGCAGCCGTAGGGGACAGGGAGTACCAGATACGCAGTATTTT
>TRBV11-3|.|TRBJ2-1|.
CASSLSPFSSYNEQFF
TGTGCCAGCAGCTTAAGTCCCTTTAGCTCCTACAATGAGCAGTTCTTC
>TRBV7-6|.|TRBJ2-5|TRBD1
CASSPQARGLETQYF
TGTGCCAGCAGTCCTCAGGCCAGGGGGCTGGAGACCCAGTACTTC
>TRBV29-1|few|TRBJ1-5|TRBD1
CSARTGREGPQHF
TGCAGCGCCCGGACAGGAAGGGAAGGGCCCCAGCATTTT
>TRBV6-6|.|TRBJ2-7|TRBD2
CASSYPGGGRSYEQYF
TGTGCCAGCAGTTACCCGGGAGGGGGGCGCTCCTACGAGCAGTACTTC
>TRBV7-7|.|TRBJ2-5|.
CASSFWQQETQYF
TGTGCTAGCAGCTTCTGGCAGCAAGAGACCCAGTACTTC
>TRBV5-1|.|TRBJ1-1|.
CASSLARSRLNTEAFF
TGCGCCAGCAGCTTGGCGAGAAGCAGGTTGAACACTGAAGCTTTCTTT
>TRBV18|.|TRBJ1-2|.
CAGSPLRDLYGYTF
TGTGCCGGCTCACCACTCCGGGATCTCTATGGCTACACCTTC
>TRBV20-1|few|TRBJ1-2|TRBD1
CSEGTGYGYTF
TGCAGTGAAGGGACAGGCTATGGCTACACCTTC
>TRBV19|.|TRBJ2-7|TRBD2
CASSMYSGRAYEQYF
TGTGCCAGTAGTATGTATAGCGGGAGGGCCTACGAGCAGTACTTC
>TRBV7-2|few|TRBJ1-2|TRBD1
CASSPPGQGAFGYTF
TGTGCCAGCAGCCCCCCGGGACAGGGGGCTTTTGGCTACACCTTC
>TRBV27|few|TRBJ2-1|.
CASSRTLQGRQFF
TGTGCCAGCAGTCGAACATTACAGGGTAGGCAGTTCTTC
>TRBV2|.|TRBJ2-1|TRBD2
CASSLQTSGRRNEQFF
TGTGCCAGCAGTTTGCAGACTAGCGGGAGAAGGAATGAGCAGTTCTTC
>TRBV4-3|.|TRBJ2-7|.
CASSQGTTFSYEQYF
TGCGCCAGCAGCCAAGGGACTACCTTCTCCTACGAGCAGTACTTC
>TRBV9|.|TRBJ2-5|TRBD1
CASSVDNRGETQYF
TGTGCCAGCAGCGTAGATAACAGGGGAGAGACCCAGTACTTC
>TRBV19|once|TRBJ2-7|.
CASSTKIGGPPGDEQYF
TGTGCCAGTAGTACGAAGATAGGGGGACCCCCCGGCGACGAGCAGTACTTC
>TRBV29-1|few|TRBJ1-4|TRBD1
CSARTGTGGEKLFF
TGCAGCGCCAGGACAGGGACAGGAGGCGAAAAACTGTTTTTT
>TRBV5-1|.|TRBJ2-7|.
CASSPRRQVYEQYF
TGCGCCAGCAGCCCTAGAAGACAGGTCTACGAGCAGTACTTC
>TRBV11-2|few|TRBJ2-7|TRBD2
CASSLGGLAGLYEQYF
TGTGCCAGCAGCTTAGGGGGGCTAGCGGGACTCTACGAGCAGTACTTC
>TRBV5-1|.|TRBJ2-5|TRBD2
CASSSGLAGVETQYF
TGCGCCAGCAGCTCGGGACTAGCGGGAGTGGAGACCCAGTACTTC
>TRBV28|few|TRBJ2-6|.
CASSPGGSGANVLTF
TGTGCCAGCTCTCCTGGGGGGTCTGGGGCCAACGTCCTGACTTTC
>TRBV19|few|TRBJ1-5|.
CASRGGSTDQPQHF
TGTGCCAGTAGGGGGGGTAGCACGGATCAGCCCCAGCATTTT